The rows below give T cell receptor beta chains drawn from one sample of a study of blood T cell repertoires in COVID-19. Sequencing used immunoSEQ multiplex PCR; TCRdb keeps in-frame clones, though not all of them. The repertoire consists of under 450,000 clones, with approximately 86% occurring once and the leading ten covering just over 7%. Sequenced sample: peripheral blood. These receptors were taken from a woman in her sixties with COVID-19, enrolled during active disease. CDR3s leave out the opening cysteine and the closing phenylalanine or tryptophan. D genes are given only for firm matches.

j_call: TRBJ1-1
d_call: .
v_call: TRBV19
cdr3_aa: ASSRIMTLSTEAF

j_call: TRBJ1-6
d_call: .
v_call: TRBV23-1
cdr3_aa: ASSQKGYYNSPLH

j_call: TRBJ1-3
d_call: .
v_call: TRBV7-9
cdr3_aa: ASSLMGGESGNTIY

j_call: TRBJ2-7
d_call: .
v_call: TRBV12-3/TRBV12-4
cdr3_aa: ASSARVREQY

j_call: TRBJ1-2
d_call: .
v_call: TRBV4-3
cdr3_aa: ASSQDMQGTRGMYGYT

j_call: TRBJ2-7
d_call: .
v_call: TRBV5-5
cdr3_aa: ASNPRVASYEQY

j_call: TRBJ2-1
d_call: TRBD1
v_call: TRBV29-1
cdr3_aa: SVARDRGNEQF

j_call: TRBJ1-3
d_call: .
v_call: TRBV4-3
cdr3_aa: ASSVRSGNTIY

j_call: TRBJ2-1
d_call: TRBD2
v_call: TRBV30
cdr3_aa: AWRKRGGREQF

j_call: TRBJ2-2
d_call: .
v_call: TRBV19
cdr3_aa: ATPRGALDTGELF

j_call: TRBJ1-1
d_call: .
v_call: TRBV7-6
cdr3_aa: ASSSTGSTEAF

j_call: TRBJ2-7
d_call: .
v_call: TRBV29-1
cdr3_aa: SARESTYEQY

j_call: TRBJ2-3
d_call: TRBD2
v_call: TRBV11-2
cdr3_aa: ASSLSSMTSGTDTQY

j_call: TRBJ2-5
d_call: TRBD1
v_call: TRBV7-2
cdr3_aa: ASSWPGQGKETQY

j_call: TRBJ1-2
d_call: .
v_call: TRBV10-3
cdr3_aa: AISEEQDYGYT

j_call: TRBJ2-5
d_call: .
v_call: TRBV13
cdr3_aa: ASSSPSREEETQY

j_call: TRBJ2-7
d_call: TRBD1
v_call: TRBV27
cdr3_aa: AIRDREGYEQY

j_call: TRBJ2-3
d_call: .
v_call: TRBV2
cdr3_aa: ASSDILGTDTQY

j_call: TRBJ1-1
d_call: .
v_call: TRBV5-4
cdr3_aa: ASSLQDTEAF

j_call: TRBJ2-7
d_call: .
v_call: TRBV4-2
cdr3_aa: ASSQARTGWEQY

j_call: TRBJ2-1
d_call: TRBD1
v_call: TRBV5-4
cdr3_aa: ASSFAQGTASYNEQF

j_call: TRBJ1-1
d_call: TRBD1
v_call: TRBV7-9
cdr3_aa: ASSPSDRGRFTEAF

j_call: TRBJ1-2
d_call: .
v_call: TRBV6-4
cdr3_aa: ATVLINRENYGYT

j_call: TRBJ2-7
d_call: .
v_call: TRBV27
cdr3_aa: ASSSIGARYEQY

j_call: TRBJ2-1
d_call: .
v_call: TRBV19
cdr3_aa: ASRLQGNEQF

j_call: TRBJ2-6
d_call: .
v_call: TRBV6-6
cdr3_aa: ASSYSQNSGANVLT

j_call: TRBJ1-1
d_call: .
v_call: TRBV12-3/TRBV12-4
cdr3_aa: ASGAGYRTEAF

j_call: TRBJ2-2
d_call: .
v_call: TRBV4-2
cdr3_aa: ASSQTFAGDTGELF

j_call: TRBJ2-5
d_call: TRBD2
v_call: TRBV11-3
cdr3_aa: ASSSGLAVNQETQY

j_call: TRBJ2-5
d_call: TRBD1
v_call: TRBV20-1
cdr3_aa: SRGLPETQY